The sequence of this T cell receptor (beta chain) was determined in a study of T cells in women clearing cervical HPV infection. About the study: Women with histologically confirmed HPV16-related CIN3 or worse, 2 with invasive cancer, served as cases. Controls' single incident HPV16 infection cleared within 12 months without precancer.

Study-wide results and limits: CIN3+ cases had significantly higher TCR repertoire richness than controls, but evenness did not differ. T-cell numbers per sample were unknown and may explain richness differences.

The CDR3 extends over 13 amino acids. Germline CDR1 and CDR2: SGHRS and YFSETQ. Trimming removed 4 bases from V and 6 bases from J; junction bases left unmatched: 5. Clones were sequenced by immunoSEQ multiplex PCR, and TCRdb holds only the in-frame ones, with some missing. This sample lists 25,000 to 35,000 clones; its ten largest clones have less than 8.5%. Turning to this clone: Its antigen is still unknown. The read ends 3 residues shy of where the CDR3 ends; the end is completed using the germline J gene.

The rearrangement joins TRBV5-1 to TRBJ1-2; 8 bases line up with TRBD1. Sequencing was done on a sample of blood buffy coat. The sequence came from a woman aged 18 to 75 with a cervical HPV16 infection that either progressed to CIN3+ or cleared (not recorded which). The covered CDR3 bases are TGCGCCAGCAGCCTATTACAGGGGGATGGC. Residues: CASSLLQGDG. The full CDR3 sequence reads CASSLLQGDGYTF.